The 15 T cell receptor beta chains reported below all come from one sample, sequenced in a study of blood T cell repertoires in COVID-19. Method: immunoSEQ multiplex PCR; TCRdb's copy keeps in-frame clones and lacks some. The sample yields approximately 120,000 clones, 85% seen once. Sequences were obtained from peripheral blood. All receptors come from a woman aged 80 or over with acute or convalescent COVID-19.

V gene TRBV20-1 combines with J gene TRBJ1-2; D unresolved. CDR1 DFQATT and CDR2 SNEGSKA come from the germline V gene (reference sequence). V was trimmed by 6 bases and J by 4 bases, leaving 9 bases between them. CDR3 length: 11 residues. CDR3 residues: CSAERAYGYTF. The CDR3 DNA sequence: TGCAGTGCCGAACGAGCCTATGGCTACACCTTC.

The V and J genes are TRBV28 and TRBJ1-1, with 7 bases identical to TRBD1. Germline lookup yields CDR1 MDHEN and CDR2 SYDVKM. The CDR3 contains 14 residues. V dropped 5 bases and J dropped 7; count of bases not matched to a gene: 10. CDR3 in amino acids: CASSIQGWGDEAFF. The CDR3 nucleotides are TGTGCCAGCAGTATACAGGGGTGGGGGGATGAAGCTTTCTTT.

The chain links TRBV5-1 to TRBJ1-2; TRBD1 agrees at 10 bases. Germline assignment: CDR1 SGHRS and CDR2 YFSETQ. The CDR3 is 15 amino acids. The V gene end was trimmed by 4 bases and the J gene end by 10 bases; junction bases not matched to a gene: 13. Here the CDR3 reads CASSPQEGQGSFYTF. As DNA, the CDR3 is TGCGCCAGCAGCCCTCAAGAGGGACAGGGGAGTTTCTACACCTTC.

This rearrangement joins TRBV25-1 to TRBJ1-2; D gene uncertain. Germline V gene lookup returns CDR1 MGHDK and CDR2 SYGVNS. The CDR3 is made up of 13 amino acids. The V end was cut by 3 bases, the J end by 5 bases, with 10 bases between. The CDR3 DNA reads TGTGCCAGCAGTGAGAGGGCGGGATATGGCTACACCTTC. It yields the protein CASSERAGYGYTF.

V is TRBV18 and J is TRBJ2-6; D is unclear. The CDR3 length is 15 residues. Per the germline V gene, CDR1 is KGHSH and CDR2 is LQKENI. V was shortened by 2 bases and J by 7 bases, with 12 bases between the two germline ends. DNA for the CDR3: TGTGCCAGCTCACCAGGGCAGCCCCCCGCCAACGTCCTGACTTTC. Amino acid sequence: CASSPGQPPANVLTF.

This clone was detected a few times. V and J are TRBV15 and TRBJ2-3; TRBD2 aligns across 8 bases. CDR1 is LNHNV, CDR2 YYDKDF, per germline (reference sequence). This CDR3 has 17 residues. Unmatched junction bases numbered 14, after V lost 1 base and J lost 8 bases. CDR3 in amino acids: CATSRGGGLAKDSTQYF. CDR3 sequence (DNA): TGTGCCACCAGCAGAGGTGGAGGACTAGCAAAGGATAGTACGCAGTATTTT. Full variable domain (outside the CDR3, taken from reference TRBV15 and TRBJ2-3): DAMVIQNPRYQVTQFGKPVTLSCSQTLNHNVMYWYQQKSSQAPKLLFHYYDKDFNNEADTPDNFQSRRPNTSFCFLDIRSPGLGDTAMYLCATSRGGGLAKDSTQYFGPGTRLTVL.

The chain joins TRBV3-1 (or the pseudogene TRBV3-2) to TRBJ1-2; D possibly corresponds to TRBD1 (5 bases). CDR3 length: 13 residues. Trimming left V 1 base short and J 4 bases short, with 7 bases between. Germline CDR1 LGHDT, CDR2 YNNKEL (reference sequence). The CDR3 reads CASSQGGTYGYTF. The CDR3 region has the DNA TGTGCCAGCAGCCAAGGGGGCACCTATGGCTACACCTTC.

V gene TRBV5-1 combines with J gene TRBJ2-7, with D perhaps TRBD1 (6 bases). V lost 5 bases and J lost 6, with 15 bases in between. CDR1 and CDR2 (germline): SGHRS, YFSETQ. This CDR3 spans 13 amino acids. The CDR3 nucleotides are TGCGCCAGCAGGGGGGACATAACAAGCGAGCAGTACTTC. It is translated as CASRGDITSEQYF.

The rearrangement uses TRBV19 and TRBJ2-5; D may be TRBD2 (7 bases). The CDR3 runs 14 residues. Germline assignment: CDR1 LNHDA and CDR2 SQIVND (reference sequence). The V end was cut by 7 bases, the J end by 7 bases, with 19 bases between. The CDR3 loop is CASNPGAGVGTQYF. CDR3 nucleotides: TGTGCCAGTAACCCGGGGGCGGGAGTAGGGACCCAGTACTTC.

The J gene is TRBJ2-1, the V gene TRBV5-1, with 15 bases that match TRBD2. Germline lookup yields CDR1 SGHRS and CDR2 YFSETQ. CDR3 length equals 16 residues. V lost 3 bases and J lost 8; bases outside the gene matches: 6. CDR3 protein: CASSSGLAGGPDEQFF. The CDR3 DNA sequence: TGCGCCAGCAGCTCAGGACTAGCGGGGGGGCCGGATGAGCAGTTCTTC.

The gene calls are TRBV11-2 and TRBJ1-1; D is ambiguous. CDR1 is SGHAT, CDR2 FQNNGV, per germline. Trimming shortened V by 1 base and J by 10 bases, and 13 bases separated the two germline ends. This CDR3 is built from 13 residues. Written as DNA, the CDR3 is TGTGCCAGCAGCTTAGGCGGCCAGCGGCCAGCTTTCTTT. Its protein is CASSLGGQRPAFF.

This clone was recorded only once. The V call is TRBV7-2, the J call TRBJ1-1; D is uncertain. V was shortened by 5 bases and J by 1 base, with 11 bases between the two germline ends. Germline CDR1 reads SGHTA; CDR2 reads FQGNSA. The CDR3 consists of 14 residues. CDR3 sequence: CASSPRVGNTEAFF. In DNA form, the CDR3 reads TGTGCCAGCAGCCCTCGGGTTGGGAACACTGAAGCTTTCTTT.

The chain is built from TRBV7-5 and TRBJ2-4; TRBD2, as called in the table, went unchecked against the DNA. TRBV7-5 is deemed a pseudogene. There are 18 residues in the CDR3. The CDR3 loop reads CARSLETLAGLAKNIQYF. CDR3 DNA: TGTGCCAGAAGCTTAGAAACTCTAGCGGGTTTAGCCAAAAACATTCAGTACTTC.

The table lists this clone with a few counts. V gene TRBV5-1 combines with J gene TRBJ2-1, with D maybe TRBD2 (7 bases). In germline, CDR1 is SGHRS, CDR2 YFSETQ. With 0 bases removed from V and 4 bases from J, the gap between germline ends came to 17 bases. The CDR3 length is 17 residues. The CDR3 DNA is TGCGCCAGCAGCTTGGTGACATGGGCGGGGGCTTACAATGAGCAGTTCTTC. It translates to CASSLVTWAGAYNEQFF.

This clone rates as medium-sized. The genes are TRBV4-3 and TRBJ2-7; D is unclear. The germline gives CDR1 LGHNA, CDR2 YSLEER. Trimming took off 0 bases at V and 2 bases at J, with 5 bases between the two ends. This CDR3 is 13 amino acids long. CDR3 loop: CASSQEPAYEQYF. The CDR3 DNA sequence: TGCGCCAGCAGCCAAGAGCCAGCCTACGAGCAGTACTTC.